This T cell receptor (beta chain) stems from a study of T cells in localized non-small cell lung cancer (dated by TCRdb to about 2020). With respect to the entire study: The study examined T cell repertoires in a few hundred patients with early-stage NSCLC and compared tumors with uninvolved tumor-adjacent lungs. The cohort consisted of 200 to 300 treatment-naive NSCLC patients whose localized lung tumors had been resected. A mean age of approximately 70 years was recorded for the NSCLC patients, of whom 129 were male and 100 to 110 were female.

The immunoSEQ Assay was used to sequence TCR beta CDR3 regions from DNA. The study's processing was this. To compute T cell density, TCR beta template counts were normalized to usable DNA, which was estimated by amplifying housekeeping genes. Richness was estimated using the preseqR package, with extrapolation to 400,000 templates for PBMC samples and to 120,000 templates for tissue samples. Clonality was calculated as one minus Pielou's evenness. Tissue-enriched TCRs were identified through differential abundance testing performed on productive amino-acid clonotypes, with a minimum total count of 5 and an alpha of 0.1. The Jaccard Index and the Morisita Overlap Index were used to measure repertoire overlap between compartments. GLIPH grouped TCR beta CDR3s together with public tetramer-defined viral CDR3s, and a viral motif had to include at least three viral sequences and show V-gene enrichment. TCRdb mirrors the immuneACCESS table, restricted to in-frame sequences. Some clones are absent from its copies; in checked studies, under half trace to an unresolved V gene, and the reason for the others is unknown. The V and J calls and the clone size are those of that table, but D and trimming were determined from the DNA. This sample gives approximately 31,000 clones in total; about 80% of them show up just once. The top ten hold approximately 35% of the sample.

The investigation overall reported the following: Multi-region tumor sequencing was not performed, so intratumor heterogeneity could not be excluded. Uninvolved tumor-adjacent lung showed the highest T cell clonality, higher than tumor, which suggests more focused antigenic responses in the uninvolved tumor-adjacent lung. Higher blood T cell density associated with longer overall survival, while higher adjacent-lung clonality associated with shorter survival. A median of roughly 50 of the top 100 tumor clones turned up in the paired uninvolved adjacent lung, and 25 to 30 of those clones also ranked among the top 100 of that same adjacent lung. Because the study design was exploratory, TCR variables were selected using unadjusted p-values without false-discovery rate correction.

Regarding this clone: Its antigen remains undetermined. No quality values exist for individual bases; no much larger clone is one base distant.

At diagnosis, peripheral blood, uninvolved tumor-adjacent lung and tumor were collected and stored as a combination of fresh-frozen and FFPE material. For TCR repertoire profiling, the blood samples were analyzed as peripheral blood mononuclear cells. The cysteine opens and the phenylalanine closes a CDR3 of 13 amino acids. Only CDR3 DNA is held: 39 bases, read in frame from base 1. V is shortened by 3 bases, J by 7 bases, and the region joining them spans 13 bases. The germline V gene supplies CDR1 SGHRS and CDR2 YFSETQ. Recombination joined TRBV5-1 with TRBJ1-2, and the D gene may be TRBD1, 5 bases matching. Source: peripheral blood, taken before any cancer treatment. This TCR was sampled from a male donor aged 60 or over with stage II squamous cell lung carcinoma. The DNA sequence is as follows: TGCGCCAGCAGCTCTGGGGGTTCGGGTGGCTACACCTTC. Translated, this is CASSSGGSGGYTF.